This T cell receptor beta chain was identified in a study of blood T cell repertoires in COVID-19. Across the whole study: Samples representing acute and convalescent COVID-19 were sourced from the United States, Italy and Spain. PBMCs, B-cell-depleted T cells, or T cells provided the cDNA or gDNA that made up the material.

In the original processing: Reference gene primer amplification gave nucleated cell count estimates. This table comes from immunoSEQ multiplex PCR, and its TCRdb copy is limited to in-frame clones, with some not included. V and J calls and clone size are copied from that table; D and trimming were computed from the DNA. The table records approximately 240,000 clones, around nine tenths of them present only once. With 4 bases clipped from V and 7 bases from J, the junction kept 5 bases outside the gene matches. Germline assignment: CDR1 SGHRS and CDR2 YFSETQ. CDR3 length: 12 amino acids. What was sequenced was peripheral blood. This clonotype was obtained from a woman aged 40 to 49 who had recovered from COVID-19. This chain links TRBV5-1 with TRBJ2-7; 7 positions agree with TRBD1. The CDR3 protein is CASSPDRVEQYF. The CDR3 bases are TGCGCCAGCAGCCCTGACAGGGTTGAGCAGTACTTC.